One sample yielded the 27 T cell receptor beta chains listed below, sequenced in a study of blood T cell repertoires in COVID-19. Clones were read by immunoSEQ multiplex PCR, and TCRdb kept only the in-frame ones, dropping some. Among approximately 260,000 clones listed, 82% were seen once. The material sequenced was peripheral blood. The receptors stem from a woman at least 80 years old with active or convalescent COVID-19.

The chain is built from TRBV10-1 and TRBJ2-6; D gene ambiguous. CDR3 size: 14 residues. Germline V CDR1 and CDR2: WNHNN, SYGVQD (reference sequence). The germline V and J ends were trimmed by 2 bases and 1 base, with 3 bases remaining between them. The CDR3 here is CASSEHSGANVLTF. DNA for the CDR3: TGCGCCAGCAGTGAGCATTCTGGGGCCAACGTCCTGACTTTC.

This clone has just a few counts. J is TRBJ2-2 and V is TRBV2, with D perhaps TRBD1 (6 bases). Trimming shortened V by 5 bases and J by 6 bases, and 16 bases separated the two germline ends. Germline V CDR1 and CDR2: SNHLY, FYNNEI. The CDR3 has 15 amino acids. CDR3: CASSRETGSAGELFF. The CDR3 DNA sequence: TGTGCCAGCAGTCGGGAAACAGGGTCCGCCGGGGAGCTGTTTTTT.

This clone was counted once. This chain joins TRBV19 and TRBJ2-5; TRBD1 matches 7 bases. V lost 8 bases and J lost 2; bases outside the gene matches: 5. Germline CDR1 LNHDA, CDR2 SQIVND (reference sequence). The CDR3 covers 13 residues. The CDR3 sequence is CASARGLQETQYF. The CDR3 region has the DNA TGTGCCAGTGCCAGGGGGTTACAAGAGACCCAGTACTTC.

This chain joins TRBV15 and TRBJ2-5; 12 nucleotides line up with TRBD1. J lost 2 bases, V lost 3 bases, and 7 bases had no gene match. The V gene's germline CDR1 is LNHNV and CDR2 YYDKDF (reference sequence). The CDR3 runs to 17 residues. This CDR3 is CATSRGQGAWRQETQYF. CDR3 coding DNA: TGTGCCACCAGCAGGGGACAGGGGGCGTGGAGGCAAGAGACCCAGTACTTC.

This chain connects TRBV7-9 to TRBJ1-1, with D unresolved. This CDR3 region has 15 residues. Germline-derived CDR1 and CDR2 are SEHNR and FQNEAQ (reference sequence). The V end was cut by 2 bases, the J end by 0 bases, with 10 bases between. CDR3 in amino acids: CASSLSRGLNTEAFF. DNA of the CDR3: TGTGCCAGCAGCTTATCGCGGGGTTTGAACACTGAAGCTTTCTTT.

The chain has TRBV11-2 and TRBJ2-7; unclear D gene. Germline V gene data show CDR1 as SGHAT and CDR2 as FQNNGV. The germline V and J ends were trimmed by 6 bases and 0 bases, with 12 bases remaining between them. CDR3 size: 14 residues. CDR3 DNA sequence: TGTGCCAGCAGAGACACTCTTAGCTCCTACGAGCAGTACTTC. Amino acids: CASRDTLSSYEQYF.

This chain uses TRBV3-1 (or the pseudogene TRBV3-2) with TRBJ1-4, with no clear D. V lost 4 bases and J 0 bases, leaving 3 bases between the germline ends. In germline, CDR1 is LGHDT, CDR2 YNNKEL (reference sequence). This CDR3 contains 13 residues. CDR3 region: CASSPSTNEKLFF. CDR3 in DNA: TGTGCCAGCAGCCCCTCAACTAATGAAAAACTGTTTTTT.

The chain employs TRBV3-1 (or the pseudogene TRBV3-2) and TRBJ2-7; D gene ambiguous. V lost 4 bases and J 4 bases, leaving 11 bases between the germline ends. CDR3 length: 13 residues. Germline V gene sequence: CDR1 LGHDT, CDR2 YNNKEL (reference sequence). The CDR3 loop is CASSPNRRYEQYF. The DNA for the CDR3 is TGTGCCAGCAGCCCCAACAGAAGATACGAGCAGTACTTC.

This clone occurred a few times. The J gene is TRBJ2-7, the V gene TRBV28, with D maybe TRBD2 (5 bases). Trimming shortened V by 7 bases and J by 6 bases, and 19 bases separated the two germline ends. Per the germline V gene, CDR1 is MDHEN and CDR2 is SYDVKM. This CDR3 comprises 14 residues. In DNA, the CDR3 is TGTGCCAGCAAGTATCAGGACTTTACATCCGAGCAGTACTTC. The encoded protein is CASKYQDFTSEQYF.

The rearrangement joins TRBV2 to TRBJ2-5; 7 nucleotides line up with TRBD2. CDR3 length: 15 amino acids. CDR1 is SNHLY and CDR2 is FYNNEI in the germline V gene. J gave up 1 base and V 8 bases, and 10 bases lay outside the gene matches. The CDR3 sequence is CASLRAGNPQETQYF. The CDR3 nucleotides read TGTGCCAGCCTCAGAGCGGGGAACCCCCAAGAGACCCAGTACTTC. The complete variable domain, with remaining parts taken from reference TRBV2 and TRBJ2-5, reads EPEVTQTPSHQVTQMGQEVILRCVPISNHLYFYWYRQILGQKVEFLVSFYNNEISEKSEIFDDQFSVERPDGSNFTLKIRSTKLEDSAMYFCASLRAGNPQETQYFGPGTRLLVL.

The CDR3 DNA follows: TGTGCCAGTAGTAAGTCGAGGTCATCTGAAGCTTTCTTT. This translates into CASSKSRSSEAFF. The V call is TRBV19, the J call TRBJ1-1; D remains ambiguous. V lost 4 bases to trimming and J lost 6 bases, with 12 bases between them. From germline, CDR1 is LNHDA and CDR2 SQIVND (reference sequence). CDR3 length: 13 residues.

The chain couples TRBV5-1 to TRBJ1-1; D is undetermined. This CDR3 spans 14 amino acids. Germline CDR1 reads SGHRS; CDR2 reads YFSETQ. V was shortened by 0 bases and J by 1 base, with 7 bases between the two germline ends. CDR3 region: CASSLGRANTEAFF. The CDR3 nucleotides read TGCGCCAGCAGCTTGGGGAGGGCGAACACTGAAGCTTTCTTT.

The chain links TRBV6-5 to TRBJ1-1; no clear D. V was trimmed by 2 bases and J by 0 bases, leaving 7 bases between them. Germline CDR1 and CDR2: MNHEY and SVGAGI. CDR3 length: 14 residues. CDR3 DNA: TGTGCCAGCAGTTACGCGATGCTGAACACTGAAGCTTTCTTT. It encodes CASSYAMLNTEAFF.

The CDR3 DNA reads as TGTGCCAGTAGTATAGACAACAGGGGACTCCTTAACAATCAGCCCCAGCATTTT. Translating it yields CASSIDNRGLLNNQPQHF. This chain uses TRBV19 with TRBJ1-5, with TRBD1 matching over 7 bases. Germline assignment: CDR1 LNHDA and CDR2 SQIVND (reference sequence). V trimming: 0 bases; J trimming: 3 bases; junction bases outside the gene matches: 11. The CDR3 length is 18 residues.

The chain recombines TRBV6-5 with TRBJ1-4; D ambiguous. CDR3 length equals 12 residues. V was cut by 7 bases and J by 5 bases, with 8 bases left in between. The germline V gene encodes CDR1 MNHEY and CDR2 SVGAGI. The DNA for the CDR3 is TGTGCCAGCAAGCAACGGAATGAAAAACTGTTTTTT. Protein: CASKQRNEKLFF.

This clone occurred once. V is TRBV6-5 and J is TRBJ1-1, with TRBD1 matching over 7 bases. The germline V gene has CDR1 MNHEY and CDR2 SVGAGI. The trim removed 7 bases at V and 4 bases at J, leaving 9 bases unmatched. The CDR3 covers 14 residues. This CDR3 reads CASTKTGLSTEAFF. For the CDR3, the DNA is TGTGCCAGCACCAAGACAGGGCTTAGCACTGAAGCTTTCTTT.

This clone was seen just once. The chain links TRBV9 to TRBJ1-1; D uncertain. CDR1 is SGDLS and CDR2 is YYNGEE in the germline V gene. CDR3 length: 14 residues. V was pared by 0 bases and J by 0 bases, with 6 bases between. The CDR3 DNA sequence: TGTGCCAGCAGCGTAGATACGGTGAACACTGAAGCTTTCTTT. Protein: CASSVDTVNTEAFF.

Here the CDR3 reads CASSLDYTNTEAFF. DNA of the CDR3: TGCGCCAGCAGCTTGGATTACACGAACACTGAAGCTTTCTTT. The V gene is TRBV5-1, the J gene TRBJ1-1; no clear D gene. Germline V lookup: CDR1 SGHRS, CDR2 YFSETQ. The V and J ends lost 0 bases and 1 base respectively, with 7 bases between them. The CDR3 loop spans 14 amino acids.

This chain connects TRBV20-1 to TRBJ2-1; D is ambiguous. Germline-derived CDR1 and CDR2 are DFQATT and SNEGSKA (reference sequence). There are 10 residues in the CDR3. Trimming removed 2 bases from V and 9 bases from J, with 5 bases in between. The CDR3 loop reads CSARKSEQFF. The DNA of the CDR3 is TGCAGTGCTAGAAAGAGTGAGCAGTTCTTC.

The chain is built from TRBV28 and TRBJ2-7, with D possibly TRBD2 on 5 matching bases. V dropped 6 bases and J dropped 5 bases, with 11 bases sitting between them. Germline lookup yields CDR1 MDHEN and CDR2 SYDVKM. CDR3 length: 12 residues. The CDR3: CASSPGLHEQYF. The CDR3 DNA sequence: TGTGCCAGCAGCCCTGGACTGCACGAGCAGTACTTC.

The V and J genes are TRBV29-1 and TRBJ2-3; 9 nucleotides line up with TRBD1. Per the germline V gene, CDR1 is SQVTM and CDR2 is ANQGSEA. The V segment lost 7 bases and the J segment 3 bases; nucleotides outside the gene matches: 8. This CDR3 is 14 amino acids long. The CDR3 spells CSASGTGSTDTQYF. As DNA, the CDR3 is TGCAGCGCCTCCGGGACAGGGTCAACAGATACGCAGTATTTT.

CDR3 protein: CASSDWGSPRRECRETQYF. The CDR3 coding sequence is TGTGCCAGCAGTGACTGGGGCTCCCCTCGGCGGGAGTGTAGAGAGACCCAGTACTTC. This sequence joins TRBV6-4 and TRBJ2-5, with 7 positions matching TRBD2. Germline-derived CDR1 and CDR2 are MRHNA and SNTAGT. Trimming cost V 1 base and J 4 bases; bases outside gene matches: 18. This CDR3 comprises 19 residues.

The chain has TRBV5-1 and TRBJ1-2; the D gene is possibly TRBD1 (5 bases). Per germline, CDR1 SGHRS and CDR2 YFSETQ. This CDR3 has 17 amino acids. V lost 0 bases, J lost 0 bases, and 15 bases lay in between. The CDR3 here is CASSLASGLITNYGYTF. As DNA, the CDR3 is TGCGCCAGCAGCTTGGCATCAGGGCTAATTACTAACTATGGCTACACCTTC. Combining the CDR3 with reference TRBV5-1 and TRBJ1-2 gives the whole variable domain KAGVTQTPRYLIKTRGQQVTLSCSPISGHRSVSWYQQTPGQGLQFLFEYFSETQRNKGNFPGRFSGRQFSNSRSEMNVSTLELGDSALYLCASSLASGLITNYGYTFGSGTRLTVV.

The chain joins TRBV28 to TRBJ1-2; D possibly corresponds to TRBD1 (6 bases). Trimming removed 9 bases at V and 4 bases at J, with 9 bases between. This CDR3 comprises 11 residues. Germline-derived CDR1 and CDR2 are MDHEN and SYDVKM. CDR3 protein: CASGQLYGYTF. CDR3 DNA: TGTGCCAGTGGACAGCTCTATGGCTACACCTTC.

The rearrangement joins TRBV28 to TRBJ1-5; D possibly corresponds to TRBD1 (6 bases). CDR1 is MDHEN and CDR2 is SYDVKM in the germline V gene. V lost 6 bases and J lost 2, with 11 bases in between. The CDR3 runs to 14 residues. The CDR3 here is CASRTGTGNQPQHF. CDR3 nucleotides: TGTGCCAGCAGAACAGGGACCGGCAATCAGCCCCAGCATTTT.

The V call is TRBV7-7, the J call TRBJ2-7; 9 nucleotides line up with TRBD1. Germline V lookup: CDR1 SSHAT, CDR2 FNYEAQ (reference sequence). Unmatched junction bases numbered 2, after V lost 4 bases and J lost 1 base. The CDR3 is 14 amino acids. The CDR3 loop reads CASSSGQGSYEQYF. The CDR3 DNA sequence: TGTGCCAGCAGCTCCGGACAGGGGTCCTACGAGCAGTACTTC.

This chain connects TRBV15 to TRBJ1-1; 8 bases align to TRBD1. With 2 bases clipped from V and 5 bases from J, the junction kept 10 bases outside the gene matches. The length of the CDR3 is 16 residues. CDR1 and CDR2 (germline): LNHNV, YYDKDF (reference sequence). The CDR3 here is CATSRPAQGARTEAFF. The CDR3 DNA reads as TGTGCCACCAGCAGACCTGCTCAGGGGGCGAGGACTGAAGCTTTCTTT.